This T cell receptor (beta chain) emerged from a study of CD4 T cells in relation to SARS-CoV-2 and coronaviruses. Whole-study context: After roughly 11 days of antigen culture, PBMC TCR beta CDR3s were sequenced.

Unexposed donor CD4+ T cells date from about 2011-2018, before the COVID-19 pandemic. CD4+ T cells were isolated from the cells after around 11 days of culture. Unexposed-donor CD4+ T cells were probed with SARS-CoV-2 S/N and four cold-coronavirus spikes, cells permitting. Cultures received half-medium IL-2 refreshes on days 3 and 7. CDR1 is MNHEY and CDR2 is SVGAGI in the germline V gene. This CDR3 has 14 amino acids. The ends were cut back, 4 bases at V and 2 bases at J, with 12 bases in the middle. Generated by immunoSEQ multiplex PCR, the TCRdb table keeps only in-frame clones and is missing some. Here the sample spans roughly 20,000 clones, 66% being singletons. Details on this clone: What it binds is not known.

The origin of this receptor is a human donor in good health. The rearrangement links TRBV6-5 to TRBJ2-7; a weak D match, TRBD1 (5 bases). Source material: CD4+ T cells from PBMCs, cultured in vitro. The CDR3 sequence is CASSSPAGTYEQYF. The DNA of the CDR3 is TGTGCCAGCAGTTCCCCGGCAGGGACCTACGAGCAGTACTTC.